This T cell receptor beta chain originates from a study of T cell repertoires in cytomegalovirus infection. This clonotype was detected only a few times. Trimming cost V 8 bases and J 6 bases; bases outside gene matches: 10. Germline loops: CDR1 MDHEN, CDR2 SYDVKM. The CDR3 consists of 15 residues. MiXCR was run by TCRdb on the reads, yielding one entry per CDR3 protein. The sample holds about 160,000 distinct CDR3 sequences; approximately 17% are singletons and the top ten take about 17%. The clonotype originates from a human donor in good health (CMV status not recorded). Some clones in this sample may be carry-over from other donors' samples. V is TRBV28 and J is TRBJ2-1; 10 nucleotides agree with TRBD2. Sample: CD8+ T cells from PBMCs. DNA for the CDR3: TGTGCCAGCGGGAGAGCGGGAGGGTCATCCAATGAGCAGTTCTTC. It specifies CASGRAGGSSNEQFF.